This T cell receptor beta chain originates from a study of cytomegalovirus exposure and HLA in healthy donors. Study-wide results and limits: Earlier analysis yielded a pattern in which most TCR beta V segments were productive about 90% or about 30% of the time.

Healthy bone marrow donors made up the cohort. The PCR made use of 60 Vbeta and 13 Jbeta primers. The method was immunoSEQ multiplex PCR; TCRdb's version includes in-frame clones alone and lacks a portion of them. The sample records under 200,000 clones, around 77% being singletons. Trimming shortened V by 1 base and J by 0 bases, and 7 bases separated the two germline ends. Germline CDR1 and CDR2: MNHNS and SASEGT. This CDR3 has 14 amino acids. A note on this clone: What it recognizes is unknown.

Sequences were obtained from PBMCs. The chain is built from TRBV6-1 and TRBJ2-7; D unresolved. The TCR originated in a female donor in good health and CMV-seronegative. The DNA of the CDR3 is TGTGCCAGCAGTGAAGGGCTCTCCTCCTACGAGCAGTACTTC. Its protein is CASSEGLSSYEQYF.